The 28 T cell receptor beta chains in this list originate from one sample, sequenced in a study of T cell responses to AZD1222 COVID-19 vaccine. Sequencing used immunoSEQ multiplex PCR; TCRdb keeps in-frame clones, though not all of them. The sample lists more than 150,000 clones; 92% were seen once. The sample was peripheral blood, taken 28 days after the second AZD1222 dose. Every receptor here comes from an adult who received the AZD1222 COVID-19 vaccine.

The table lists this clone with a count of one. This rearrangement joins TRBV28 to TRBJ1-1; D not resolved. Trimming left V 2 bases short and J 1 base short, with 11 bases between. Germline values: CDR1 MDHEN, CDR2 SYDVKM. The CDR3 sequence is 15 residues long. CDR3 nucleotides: TGTGCCAGCAGTTTACTCTCGCTCGGGAACACTGAAGCTTTCTTT. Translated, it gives CASSLLSLGNTEAFF. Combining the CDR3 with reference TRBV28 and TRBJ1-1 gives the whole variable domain DVKVTQSSRYLVKRTGEKVFLECVQDMDHENMFWYRQDPGLGLRLIYFSYDVKMKEKGDIPEGYSVSREKKERFSLILESASTNQTSMYLCASSLLSLGNTEAFFGQGTRLTVV.

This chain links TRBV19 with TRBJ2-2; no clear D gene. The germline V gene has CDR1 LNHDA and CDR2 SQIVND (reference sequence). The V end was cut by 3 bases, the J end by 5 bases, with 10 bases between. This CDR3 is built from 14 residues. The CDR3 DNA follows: TGTGCCAGTAGTATCCCGACTGTAACCGGGGAGCTGTTTTTT. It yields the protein CASSIPTVTGELFF.

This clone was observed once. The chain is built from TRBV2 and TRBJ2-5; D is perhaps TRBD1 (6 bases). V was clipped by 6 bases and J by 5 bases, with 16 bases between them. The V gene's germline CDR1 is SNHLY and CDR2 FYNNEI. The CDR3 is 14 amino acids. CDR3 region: CASRDTGPGETQYF. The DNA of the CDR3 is TGTGCCAGCAGGGACACAGGGCCTGGGGAGACCCAGTACTTC.

CDR3 sequence (DNA): TGTGCCAGCAGTTTACCCGGGGTAGAAAAACTGTTTTTT. Its protein is CASSLPGVEKLFF. J is TRBJ1-4 and V is TRBV28; D ambiguous. The CDR3 has 13 residues. Per germline, CDR1 MDHEN and CDR2 SYDVKM. Deletions cut 2 bases from V and 8 bases from J, with 9 bases between.

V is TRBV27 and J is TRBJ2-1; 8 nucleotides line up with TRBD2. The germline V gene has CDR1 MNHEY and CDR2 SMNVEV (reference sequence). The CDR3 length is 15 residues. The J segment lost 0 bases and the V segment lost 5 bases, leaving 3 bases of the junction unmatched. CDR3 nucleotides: TGTGCCAGCAGTCCCCGGGGGGGCTCCTACAATGAGCAGTTCTTC. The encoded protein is CASSPRGGSYNEQFF.

The chain's CDR3 is CASSLVETGYYEQYF. The CDR3 DNA is TGTGCCAGCAGCTTAGTTGAGACAGGGTACTACGAGCAGTACTTC. The chain is built from TRBV11-2 and TRBJ2-7; 7 bases agree with TRBD1. Per the germline V gene, CDR1 is SGHAT and CDR2 is FQNNGV. The CDR3 spans 15 residues. J gave up 3 bases and V 1 base, and 6 bases lay outside the gene matches.

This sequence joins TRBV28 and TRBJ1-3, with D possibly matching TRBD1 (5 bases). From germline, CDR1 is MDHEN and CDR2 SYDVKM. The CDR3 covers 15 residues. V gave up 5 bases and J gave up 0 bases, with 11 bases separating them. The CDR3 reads CASSAAGYSGNTIYF. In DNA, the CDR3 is TGTGCCAGCAGTGCCGCAGGGTACTCTGGAAACACCATATATTTT.

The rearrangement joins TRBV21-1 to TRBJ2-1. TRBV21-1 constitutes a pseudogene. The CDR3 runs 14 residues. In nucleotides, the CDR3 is TGTGCCAGCAGCAAAGCAGGCAGTTACAATGAGCAGTTCTTC. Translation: CASSKAGSYNEQFF.

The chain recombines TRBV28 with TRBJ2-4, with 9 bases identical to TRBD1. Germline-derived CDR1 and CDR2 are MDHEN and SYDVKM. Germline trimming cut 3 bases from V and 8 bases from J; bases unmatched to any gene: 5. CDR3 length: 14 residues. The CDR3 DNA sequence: TGTGCCAGCAGTTTGGTACAGGGGGCGGACATTCAGTACTTC. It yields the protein CASSLVQGADIQYF.

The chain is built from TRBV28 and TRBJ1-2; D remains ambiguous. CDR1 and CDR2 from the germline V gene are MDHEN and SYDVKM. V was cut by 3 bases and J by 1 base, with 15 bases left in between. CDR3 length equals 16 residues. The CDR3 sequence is CASSFPSGRINYGYTF. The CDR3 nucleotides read TGTGCCAGCAGTTTCCCTTCTGGACGGATTAACTATGGCTACACCTTC.

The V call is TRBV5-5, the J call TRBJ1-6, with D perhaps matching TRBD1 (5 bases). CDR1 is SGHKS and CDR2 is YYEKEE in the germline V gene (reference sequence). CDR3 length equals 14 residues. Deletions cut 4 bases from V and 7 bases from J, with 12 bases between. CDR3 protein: CASSLGLDNSPLHF. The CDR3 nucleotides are TGTGCCAGCAGCCTGGGACTCGACAATTCACCCCTCCACTTT.

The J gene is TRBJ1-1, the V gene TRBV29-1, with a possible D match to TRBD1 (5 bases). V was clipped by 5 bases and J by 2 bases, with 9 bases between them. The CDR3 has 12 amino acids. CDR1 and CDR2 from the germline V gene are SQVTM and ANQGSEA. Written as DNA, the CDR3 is TGCAGCGTTTCCAGGGTAAACACTGAAGCTTTCTTT. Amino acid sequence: CSVSRVNTEAFF.

CDR3: CASSEDLGTTQPQHF. For the CDR3, the DNA is TGTGCCAGCAGTGAAGACCTCGGGACCACCCAGCCCCAGCATTTT. The chain is built from TRBV2 and TRBJ1-5, with TRBD1 as a possible D gene (5 bases). The CDR3 is 15 residues long. The germline V and J ends were trimmed by 1 base and 7 bases, with 14 bases remaining between them. In germline, CDR1 is SNHLY, CDR2 FYNNEI.

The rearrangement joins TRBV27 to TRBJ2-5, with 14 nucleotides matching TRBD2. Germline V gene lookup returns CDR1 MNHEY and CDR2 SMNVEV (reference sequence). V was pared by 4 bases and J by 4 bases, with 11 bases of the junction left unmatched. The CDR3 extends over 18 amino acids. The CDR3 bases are TGTGCCAGCAGTTCCCTGGGACTAGCGGGAGCGGGGGTAGAGACCCAGTACTTC. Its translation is CASSSLGLAGAGVETQYF.

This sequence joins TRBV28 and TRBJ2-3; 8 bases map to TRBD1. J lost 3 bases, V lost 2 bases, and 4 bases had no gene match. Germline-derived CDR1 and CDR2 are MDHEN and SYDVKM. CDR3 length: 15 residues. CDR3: CASSLVQGATDTQYF. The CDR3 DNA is TGTGCCAGCAGTTTAGTGCAGGGGGCTACAGATACGCAGTATTTT. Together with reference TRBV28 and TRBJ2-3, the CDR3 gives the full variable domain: DVKVTQSSRYLVKRTGEKVFLECVQDMDHENMFWYRQDPGLGLRLIYFSYDVKMKEKGDIPEGYSVSREKKERFSLILESASTNQTSMYLCASSLVQGATDTQYFGPGTRLTVL.

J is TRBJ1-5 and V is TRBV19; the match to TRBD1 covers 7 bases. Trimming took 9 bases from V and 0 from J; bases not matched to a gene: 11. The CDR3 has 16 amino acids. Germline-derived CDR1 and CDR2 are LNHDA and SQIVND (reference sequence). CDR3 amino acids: CASLRTGTVSNQPQHF. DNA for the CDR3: TGTGCCAGCCTTAGAACCGGGACAGTTAGCAATCAGCCCCAGCATTTT.

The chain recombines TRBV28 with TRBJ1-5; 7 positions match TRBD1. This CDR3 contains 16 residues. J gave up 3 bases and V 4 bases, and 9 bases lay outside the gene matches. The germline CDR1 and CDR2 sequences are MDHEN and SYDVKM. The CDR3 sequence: CASSSPGQKINQPQHF. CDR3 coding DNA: TGTGCCAGCAGTTCCCCGGGACAGAAGATCAATCAGCCCCAGCATTTT.

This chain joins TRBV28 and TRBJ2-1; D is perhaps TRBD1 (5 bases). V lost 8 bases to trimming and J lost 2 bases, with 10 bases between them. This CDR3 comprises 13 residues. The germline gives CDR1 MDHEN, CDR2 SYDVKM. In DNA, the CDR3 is TGTGCCAGCTGGACACCTGCCTACAATGAGCAGTTCTTC. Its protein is CASWTPAYNEQFF.

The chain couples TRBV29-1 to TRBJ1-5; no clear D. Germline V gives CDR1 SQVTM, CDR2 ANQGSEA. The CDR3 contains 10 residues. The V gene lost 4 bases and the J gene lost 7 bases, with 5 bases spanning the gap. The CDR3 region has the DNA TGCAGCGTTGGTGAGCAGCCCCAGCATTTT. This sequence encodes CSVGEQPQHF. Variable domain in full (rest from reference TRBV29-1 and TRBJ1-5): SAVISQKPSRDICQRGTSLTIQCQVDSQVTMMFWYRQQPGQSLTLIATANQGSEATYESGFVIDKFPISRPNLTFSTLTVSNMSPEDSSIYLCSVGEQPQHFGDGTRLSIL.

CDR3 sequence (DNA): TGTGCCAGCAGCTTAAATGAAGTCTATGGCTACACCTTC. It encodes CASSLNEVYGYTF. The chain links TRBV7-9 to TRBJ1-2, with D uncertain. In germline, CDR1 is SEHNR, CDR2 FQNEAQ (reference sequence). The CDR3 loop spans 13 amino acids. The V gene lost 2 bases and the J gene lost 4 bases, with 8 bases spanning the gap.

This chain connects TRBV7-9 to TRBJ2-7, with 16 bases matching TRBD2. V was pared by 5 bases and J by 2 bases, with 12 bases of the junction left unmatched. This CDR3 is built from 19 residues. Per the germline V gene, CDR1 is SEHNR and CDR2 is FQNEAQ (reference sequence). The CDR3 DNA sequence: TGTGCCAGCAGCCAAACACCGGGACTAGCGGGAGGGTCCACCTACGAGCAGTACTTC. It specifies CASSQTPGLAGGSTYEQYF.

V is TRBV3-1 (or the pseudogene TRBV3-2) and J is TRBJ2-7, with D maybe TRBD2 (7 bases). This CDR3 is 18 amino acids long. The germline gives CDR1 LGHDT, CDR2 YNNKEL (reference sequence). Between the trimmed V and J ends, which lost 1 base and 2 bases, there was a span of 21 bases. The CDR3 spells CASSQGPLAGAFPYEQYF. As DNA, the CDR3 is TGTGCCAGCAGCCAAGGCCCACTCGCGGGGGCCTTTCCCTACGAGCAGTACTTC.

CDR3 nucleotides: TGTGCCAGCAGCTTGGGACTCTACACAGATACGCAGTATTTT. Protein product: CASSLGLYTDTQYF. The chain combines TRBV7-8 with TRBJ2-3; perhaps TRBD2 as D (6 bases). V lost 3 bases, J lost 2 bases, and 9 bases lay in between. There are 14 residues in the CDR3. Looked up from germline, CDR1 is SGHVS and CDR2 is FQNEAQ.

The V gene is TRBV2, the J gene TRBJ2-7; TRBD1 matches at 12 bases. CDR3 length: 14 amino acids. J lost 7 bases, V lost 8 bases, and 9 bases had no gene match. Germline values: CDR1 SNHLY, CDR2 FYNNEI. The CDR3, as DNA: TGTGCCAGCCGCCGGGACAGGGGGCTCGGGGAGCAGTACTTC. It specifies CASRRDRGLGEQYF.

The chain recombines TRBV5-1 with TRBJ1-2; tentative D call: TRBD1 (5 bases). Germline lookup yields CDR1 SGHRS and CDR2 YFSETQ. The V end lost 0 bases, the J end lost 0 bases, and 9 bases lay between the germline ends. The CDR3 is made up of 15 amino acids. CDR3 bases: TGCGCCAGCAGCTTGGAAGCGGGGGCTAACTATGGCTACACCTTC. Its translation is CASSLEAGANYGYTF.

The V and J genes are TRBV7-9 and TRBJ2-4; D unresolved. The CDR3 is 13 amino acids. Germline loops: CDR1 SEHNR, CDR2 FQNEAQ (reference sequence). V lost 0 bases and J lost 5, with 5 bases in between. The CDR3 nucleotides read TGTGCCAGCAGCTTAGCGCTGGAAAACATTCAGTACTTC. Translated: CASSLALENIQYF.

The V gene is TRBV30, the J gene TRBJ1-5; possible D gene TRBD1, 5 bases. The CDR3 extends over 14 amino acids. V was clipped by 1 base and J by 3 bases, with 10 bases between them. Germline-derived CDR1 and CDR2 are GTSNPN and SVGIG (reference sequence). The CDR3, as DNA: TGTGCCTGGAGTGGGGGGGTCTCCAATCAGCCCCAGCATTTT. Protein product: CAWSGGVSNQPQHF.

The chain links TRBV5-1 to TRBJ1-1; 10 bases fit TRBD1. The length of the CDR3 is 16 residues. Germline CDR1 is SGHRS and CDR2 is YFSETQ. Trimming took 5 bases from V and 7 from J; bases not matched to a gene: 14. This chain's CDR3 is CASRSTGGARGFEAFF. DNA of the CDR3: TGCGCCAGCAGATCGACAGGGGGCGCGAGGGGCTTTGAAGCTTTCTTT.